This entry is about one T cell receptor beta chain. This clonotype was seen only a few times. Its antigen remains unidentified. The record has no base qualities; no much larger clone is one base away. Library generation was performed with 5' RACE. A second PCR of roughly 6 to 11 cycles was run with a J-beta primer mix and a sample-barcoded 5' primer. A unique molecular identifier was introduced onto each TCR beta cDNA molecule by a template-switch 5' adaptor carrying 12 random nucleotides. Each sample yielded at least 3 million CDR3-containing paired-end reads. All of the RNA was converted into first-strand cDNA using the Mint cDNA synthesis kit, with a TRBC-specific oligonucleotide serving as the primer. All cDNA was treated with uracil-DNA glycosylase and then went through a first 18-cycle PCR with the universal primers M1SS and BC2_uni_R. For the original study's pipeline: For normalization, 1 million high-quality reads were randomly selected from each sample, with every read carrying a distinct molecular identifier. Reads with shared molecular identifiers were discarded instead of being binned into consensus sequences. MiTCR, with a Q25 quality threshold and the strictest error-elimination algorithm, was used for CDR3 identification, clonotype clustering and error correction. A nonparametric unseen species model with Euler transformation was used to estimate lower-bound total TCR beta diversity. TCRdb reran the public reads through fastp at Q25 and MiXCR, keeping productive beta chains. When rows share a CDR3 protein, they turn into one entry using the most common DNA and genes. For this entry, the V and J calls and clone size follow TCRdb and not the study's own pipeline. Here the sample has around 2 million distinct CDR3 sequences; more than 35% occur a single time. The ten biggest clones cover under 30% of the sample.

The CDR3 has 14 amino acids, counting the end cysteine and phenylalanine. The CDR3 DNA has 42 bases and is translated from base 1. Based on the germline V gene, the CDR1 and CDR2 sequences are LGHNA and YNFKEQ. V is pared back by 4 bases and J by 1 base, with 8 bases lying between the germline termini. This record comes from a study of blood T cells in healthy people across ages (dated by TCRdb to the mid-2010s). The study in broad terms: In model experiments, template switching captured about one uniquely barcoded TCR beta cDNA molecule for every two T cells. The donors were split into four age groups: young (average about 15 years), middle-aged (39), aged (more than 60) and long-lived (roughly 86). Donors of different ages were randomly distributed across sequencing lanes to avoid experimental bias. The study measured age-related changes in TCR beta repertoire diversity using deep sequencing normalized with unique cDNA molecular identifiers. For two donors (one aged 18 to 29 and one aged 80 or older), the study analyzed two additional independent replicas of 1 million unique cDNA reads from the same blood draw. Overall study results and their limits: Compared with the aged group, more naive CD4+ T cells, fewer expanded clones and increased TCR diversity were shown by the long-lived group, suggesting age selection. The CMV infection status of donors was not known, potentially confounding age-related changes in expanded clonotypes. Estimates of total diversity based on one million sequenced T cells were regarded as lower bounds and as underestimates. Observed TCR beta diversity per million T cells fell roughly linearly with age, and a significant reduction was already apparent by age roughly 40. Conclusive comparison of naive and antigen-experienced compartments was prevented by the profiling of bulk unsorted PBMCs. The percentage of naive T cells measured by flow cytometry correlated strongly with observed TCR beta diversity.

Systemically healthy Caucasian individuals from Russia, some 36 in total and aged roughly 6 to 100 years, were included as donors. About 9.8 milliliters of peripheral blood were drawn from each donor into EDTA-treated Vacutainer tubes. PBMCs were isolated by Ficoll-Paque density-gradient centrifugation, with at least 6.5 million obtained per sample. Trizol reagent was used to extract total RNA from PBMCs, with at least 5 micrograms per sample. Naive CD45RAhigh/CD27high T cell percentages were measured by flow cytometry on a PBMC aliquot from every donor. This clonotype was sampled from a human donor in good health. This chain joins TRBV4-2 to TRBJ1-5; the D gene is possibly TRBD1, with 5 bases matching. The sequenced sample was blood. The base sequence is TGTGCCAGCAGCCGCCCAGGGAGCAATCAGCCCCAGCATTTT. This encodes CASSRPGSNQPQHF.